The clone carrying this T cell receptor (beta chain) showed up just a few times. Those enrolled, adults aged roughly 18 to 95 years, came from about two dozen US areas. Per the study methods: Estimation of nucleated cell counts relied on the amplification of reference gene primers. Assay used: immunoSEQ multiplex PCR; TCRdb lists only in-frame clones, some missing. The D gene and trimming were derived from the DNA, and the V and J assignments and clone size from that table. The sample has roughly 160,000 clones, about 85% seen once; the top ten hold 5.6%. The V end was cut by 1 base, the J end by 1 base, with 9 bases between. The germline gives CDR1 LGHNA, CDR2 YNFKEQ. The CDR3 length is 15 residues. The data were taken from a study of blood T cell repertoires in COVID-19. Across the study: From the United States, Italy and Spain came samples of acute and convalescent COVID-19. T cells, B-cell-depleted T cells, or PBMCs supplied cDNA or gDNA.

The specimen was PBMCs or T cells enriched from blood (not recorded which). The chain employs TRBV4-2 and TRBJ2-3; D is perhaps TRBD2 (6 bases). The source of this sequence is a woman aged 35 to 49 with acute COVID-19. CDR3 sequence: CASSQAGEGTDTQYF. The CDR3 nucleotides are TGTGCCAGCAGCCAAGCGGGAGAGGGCACAGATACGCAGTATTTT.